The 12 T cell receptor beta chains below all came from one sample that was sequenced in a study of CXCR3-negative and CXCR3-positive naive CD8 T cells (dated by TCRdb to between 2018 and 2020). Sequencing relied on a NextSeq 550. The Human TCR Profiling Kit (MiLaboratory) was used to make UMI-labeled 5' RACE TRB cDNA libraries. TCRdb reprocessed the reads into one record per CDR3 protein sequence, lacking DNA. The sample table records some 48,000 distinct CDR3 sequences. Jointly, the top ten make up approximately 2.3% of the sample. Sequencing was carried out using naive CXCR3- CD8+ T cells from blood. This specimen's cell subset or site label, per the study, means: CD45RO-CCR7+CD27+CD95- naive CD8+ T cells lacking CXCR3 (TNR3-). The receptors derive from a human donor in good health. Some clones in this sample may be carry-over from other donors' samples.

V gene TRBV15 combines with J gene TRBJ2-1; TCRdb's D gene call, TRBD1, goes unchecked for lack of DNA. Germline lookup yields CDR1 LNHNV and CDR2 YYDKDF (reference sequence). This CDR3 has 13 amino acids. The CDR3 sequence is CATGVGGRFEQFF.

The CDR3 loop reads CASSQMTEVYNSPLHF. The chain recombines TRBV27 with TRBJ1-6. Germline V gene sequence: CDR1 MNHEY, CDR2 SMNVEV (reference sequence). The CDR3 has 16 amino acids.

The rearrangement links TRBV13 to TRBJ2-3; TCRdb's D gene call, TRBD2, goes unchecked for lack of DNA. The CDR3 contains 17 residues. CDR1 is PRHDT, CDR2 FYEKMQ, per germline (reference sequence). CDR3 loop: CASSTRDYPSSTDTQYF.

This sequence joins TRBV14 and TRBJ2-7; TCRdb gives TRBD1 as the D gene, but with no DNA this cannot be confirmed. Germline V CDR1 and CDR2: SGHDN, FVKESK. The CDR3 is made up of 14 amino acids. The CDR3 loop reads CASSHQGVGYEQYF.

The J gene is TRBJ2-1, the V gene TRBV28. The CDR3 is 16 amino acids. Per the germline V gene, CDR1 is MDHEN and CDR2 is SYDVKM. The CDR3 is CANSLYVGRDYNEQFF.

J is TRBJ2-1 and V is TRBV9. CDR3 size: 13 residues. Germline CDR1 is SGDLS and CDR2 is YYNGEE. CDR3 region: CASSVPPSNEQFF.

CDR3: CASSMGLAGAPYF. The chain carries TRBV7-2 and TRBJ2-3; TCRdb picks TRBD2, but there is no DNA to check that call. The germline V gene has CDR1 SGHTA and CDR2 FQGNSA. The CDR3 has 13 amino acids.

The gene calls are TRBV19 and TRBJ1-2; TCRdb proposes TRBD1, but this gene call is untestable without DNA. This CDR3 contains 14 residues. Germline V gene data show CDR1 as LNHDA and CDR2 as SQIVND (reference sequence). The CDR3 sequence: CASSLGGLNYGYTF.

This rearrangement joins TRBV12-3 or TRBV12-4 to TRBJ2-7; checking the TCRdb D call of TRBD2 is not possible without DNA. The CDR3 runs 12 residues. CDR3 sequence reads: CASSLEGGEQYF.

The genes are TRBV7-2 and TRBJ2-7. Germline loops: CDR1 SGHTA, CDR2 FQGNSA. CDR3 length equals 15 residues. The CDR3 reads CASSIMALSSYEQYF.

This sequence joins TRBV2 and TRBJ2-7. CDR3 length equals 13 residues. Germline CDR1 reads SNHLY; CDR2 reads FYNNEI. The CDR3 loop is CASTLNLDYEQYF. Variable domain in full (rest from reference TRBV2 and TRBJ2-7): EPEVTQTPSHQVTQMGQEVILRCVPISNHLYFYWYRQILGQKVEFLVSFYNNEISEKSEIFDDQFSVERPDGSNFTLKIRSTKLEDSAMYFCASTLNLDYEQYFGPGTRLTVT.

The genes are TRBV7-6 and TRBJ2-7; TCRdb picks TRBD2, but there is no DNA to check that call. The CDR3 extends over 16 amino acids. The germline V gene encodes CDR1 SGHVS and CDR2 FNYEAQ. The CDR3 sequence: CASSLVASGGTYEQYF.